The 16 T cell receptor beta chains in this list originate from one sample, sequenced in a study of cytotoxic CD8 clonotypes in ibrutinib-treated CLL. Clones were sequenced by immunoSEQ multiplex PCR, and TCRdb holds only the in-frame ones, with some missing. The sample holds some 30,000 clones, 60% to 85% seen once. Here the sequenced sample was PBMCs, taken after 36 months of ibrutinib treatment. These TCRs come from a human donor with chronic lymphocytic leukemia.

The genes are TRBV4-1 and TRBJ2-2; 11 bases are a match to TRBD1. CDR1 is MGHRA and CDR2 is YSYEKL in the germline V gene. After removal of 8 bases from V and 4 bases from J, the junction contained 9 bases not matched to a gene. The CDR3 is 16 amino acids. The CDR3 is CASEPLGTGGTGELFF. The DNA for the CDR3 is TGCGCCAGCGAGCCGCTGGGGACAGGGGGCACCGGGGAGCTGTTTTTT.

The chain recombines TRBV4-3 with TRBJ1-5; D remains ambiguous. The CDR3 contains 15 residues. Germline values: CDR1 LGHNA, CDR2 YSLEER. V dropped 0 bases and J dropped 6 bases, with 12 bases sitting between them. This CDR3 is CASSQDRSPSQPQHF. CDR3 sequence (DNA): TGCGCCAGCAGCCAAGACAGGAGCCCGAGTCAGCCCCAGCATTTT.

The J gene is TRBJ1-1, the V gene TRBV15; 7 nucleotides agree with TRBD1. This CDR3 region has 13 residues. Germline-derived CDR1 and CDR2 are LNHNV and YYDKDF (reference sequence). Trimming at V came to 5 bases and at J to 3 bases, leaving 3 bases not matched to a gene. CDR3 loop: CATSFQGDTEAFF. The CDR3, as DNA: TGTGCCACCAGCTTTCAGGGGGACACTGAAGCTTTCTTT.

The V gene is TRBV19, the J gene TRBJ1-5, with TRBD1 matching 7 bases. CDR3 length: 13 amino acids. V dropped 6 bases and J dropped 6; count of bases not matched to a gene: 5. Germline assignment: CDR1 LNHDA and CDR2 SQIVND (reference sequence). The chain's CDR3 is CASSIQGIQPQHF. CDR3 DNA: TGTGCCAGTAGCATACAGGGGATTCAGCCCCAGCATTTT.

The chain combines TRBV27 with TRBJ1-1, with TRBD1 as a possible D gene (6 bases). This CDR3 has 14 residues. V shed 6 bases and J shed 7 bases, with 18 bases lying between them. CDR1 is MNHEY and CDR2 is SMNVEV in the germline V gene (reference sequence). CDR3 loop: CASRNLGQSDEAFF. For the CDR3, the DNA is TGTGCCAGCAGAAACCTTGGACAGAGCGATGAAGCTTTCTTT.

The rearrangement joins TRBV23-1 to TRBJ2-5, with TRBD1 matching over 7 bases. TRBV23-1 is marked as an open reading frame, function uncertain. Trimming cost V 0 bases and J 3 bases; bases outside gene matches: 4. This CDR3 has 15 amino acids. The CDR3 protein is CASSQSSGQEETQYF. In DNA, the CDR3 is TGCGCCAGCAGTCAATCTTCAGGACAGGAAGAGACCCAGTACTTC.

V is TRBV4-2 and J is TRBJ2-1; D may be TRBD1 or TRBD2 (5 bases each). V gave up 4 bases and J gave up 8 bases, with 9 bases separating them. There are 12 residues in the CDR3. Germline V gives CDR1 LGHNA, CDR2 YNFKEQ. The CDR3 DNA follows: TGTGCCAGCAGCCCGATGGGGGATGAGCAGTTCTTC. It specifies CASSPMGDEQFF.

The V and J genes are TRBV5-1 and TRBJ1-2; possible D gene TRBD1, 5 bases. Germline V CDR1 and CDR2: SGHRS, YFSETQ. The CDR3 consists of 14 residues. Trimming removed 0 bases from V and 4 bases from J, with 10 bases in between. In nucleotides, the CDR3 is TGCGCCAGCAGCTTGGGGGGGACTGGCTATGGCTACACCTTC. As protein: CASSLGGTGYGYTF.

V gene TRBV7-3 combines with J gene TRBJ2-2, with TRBD2 matching 9 bases. The CDR3 is 13 residues long. Germline assignment: CDR1 SGHTA and CDR2 FQGTGA. J was trimmed by 7 bases and V by 5 bases; bases with no gene match: 2. The CDR3, as DNA: TGTGCCAGCAGCCTAGCGGGGAACGGGGAGCTGTTTTTT. It encodes CASSLAGNGELFF.

This clone appeared many times. The CDR3 bases are TGTGCCAGCAGCCTCGACAGGGTGGGGTCCGGGGCCAACGTCCTGACTTTC. Encoded protein: CASSLDRVGSGANVLTF. The rearrangement links TRBV7-3 to TRBJ2-6, with 7 bases identical to TRBD1. V shed 5 bases, J shed 4 bases, and the junction held 11 bases outside the gene matches. Germline CDR1 SGHTA, CDR2 FQGTGA. This CDR3 comprises 17 residues.

The V gene is TRBV27, the J gene TRBJ2-1; D is perhaps TRBD2 (5 bases). With 8 bases removed from V and 7 bases from J, the gap between germline ends came to 9 bases. Germline V gene data show CDR1 as MNHEY and CDR2 as SMNVEV (reference sequence). This CDR3 has 11 residues. The CDR3, as DNA: TGTGCCAGCCGACGGGGTAATGAGCAGTTCTTC. Translating it yields CASRRGNEQFF.

V is TRBV5-1 and J is TRBJ2-3, with TRBD1 as a possible D gene (5 bases). The V end was cut by 2 bases, the J end by 3 bases, with 10 bases between. Germline V gives CDR1 SGHRS, CDR2 YFSETQ. The CDR3 runs to 14 residues. CDR3 DNA: TGCGCCAGCAGCTTTGGGCAGGGTACAGATACGCAGTATTTT. Its translation is CASSFGQGTDTQYF.

This chain links TRBV10-3 with TRBJ2-5; no clear D gene. The CDR3 has 14 amino acids. Trimming took 2 bases from V and 1 from J, leaving 8 bases between them. Germline-derived CDR1 and CDR2 are ENHRY and SYGVKD. DNA for the CDR3: TGTGCCATCAGTGAGGCCGCCTTCCAAGAGACCCAGTACTTC. It specifies CAISEAAFQETQYF.

J is TRBJ1-1 and V is TRBV11-2; TRBD1 aligns across 8 bases. The CDR3 loop spans 15 amino acids. V lost 7 bases to trimming and J lost 5 bases; unmatched junction nucleotides: 12. Germline CDR1 is SGHAT and CDR2 is FQNNGV. The CDR3 bases are TGTGCCAGCAAATTGGGGGTGACAGGGGAGACTGAAGCTTTCTTT. As protein: CASKLGVTGETEAFF.

The chain carries TRBV7-2 and TRBJ2-3; 7 bases map to TRBD1. The CDR3 runs to 15 residues. From germline, CDR1 is SGHTA and CDR2 FQGNSA. J lost 0 bases, V lost 5 bases, and 5 bases had no gene match. The CDR3 sequence is CASSDRVLSTDTQYF. The CDR3 nucleotides are TGTGCCAGCAGCGACAGGGTCCTAAGCACAGATACGCAGTATTTT. The full variable domain, completed using reference TRBV7-2 and TRBJ2-3, is GAGVSQSPSNKVTEKGKDVELRCDPISGHTALYWYRQSLGQGLEFLIYFQGNSAPDKSGLPSDRFSAERTGGSVSTLTIQRTQQEDSAVYLCASSDRVLSTDTQYFGPGTRLTVL.

A single count supports this clone. The chain links TRBV27 to TRBJ2-5; D is possibly TRBD1 (6 bases). CDR1 and CDR2 (germline): MNHEY, SMNVEV (reference sequence). The CDR3 totals 15 residues. V was clipped by 0 bases and J by 2 bases, with 10 bases between them. The chain's CDR3 is CASSLSQGPQETQYF. The CDR3 bases are TGTGCCAGCAGTTTATCTCAGGGGCCGCAAGAGACCCAGTACTTC.